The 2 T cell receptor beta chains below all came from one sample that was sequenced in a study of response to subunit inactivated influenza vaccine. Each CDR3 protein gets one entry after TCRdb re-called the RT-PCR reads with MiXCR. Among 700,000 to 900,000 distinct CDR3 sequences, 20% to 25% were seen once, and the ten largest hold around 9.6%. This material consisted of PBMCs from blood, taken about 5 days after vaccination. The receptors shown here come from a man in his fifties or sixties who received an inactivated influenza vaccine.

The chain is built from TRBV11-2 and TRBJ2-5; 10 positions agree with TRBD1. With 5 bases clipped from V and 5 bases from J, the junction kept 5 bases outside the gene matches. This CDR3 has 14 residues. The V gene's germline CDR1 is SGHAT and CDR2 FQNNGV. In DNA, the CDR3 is TGTGCCAGCAGCGTGACAGGGGGCTGGGAGACCCAGTACTTC. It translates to CASSVTGGWETQYF.

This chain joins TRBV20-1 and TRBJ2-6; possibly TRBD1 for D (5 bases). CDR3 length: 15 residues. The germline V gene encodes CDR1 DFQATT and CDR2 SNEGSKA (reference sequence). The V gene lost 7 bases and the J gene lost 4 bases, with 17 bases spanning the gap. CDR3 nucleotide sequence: TGCAGTGTCAGGGATCAGGCTCACGGGGCCAACGTCCTGACTTTC. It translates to CSVRDQAHGANVLTF.